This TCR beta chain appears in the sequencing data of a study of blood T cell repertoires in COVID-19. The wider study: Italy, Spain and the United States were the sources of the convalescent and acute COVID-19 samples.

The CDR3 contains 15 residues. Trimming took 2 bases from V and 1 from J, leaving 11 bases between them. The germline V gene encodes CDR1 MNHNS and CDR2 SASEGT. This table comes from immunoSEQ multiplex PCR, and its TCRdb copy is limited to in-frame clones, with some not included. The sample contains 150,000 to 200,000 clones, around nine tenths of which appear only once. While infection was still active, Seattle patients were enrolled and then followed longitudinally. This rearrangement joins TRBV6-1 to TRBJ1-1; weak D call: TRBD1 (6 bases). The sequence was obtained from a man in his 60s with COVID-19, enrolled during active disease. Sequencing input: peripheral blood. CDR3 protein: CASSEYGRGNTEAFF. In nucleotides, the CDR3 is TGTGCCAGCAGTGAATATGGCAGGGGGAACACTGAAGCTTTCTTT.